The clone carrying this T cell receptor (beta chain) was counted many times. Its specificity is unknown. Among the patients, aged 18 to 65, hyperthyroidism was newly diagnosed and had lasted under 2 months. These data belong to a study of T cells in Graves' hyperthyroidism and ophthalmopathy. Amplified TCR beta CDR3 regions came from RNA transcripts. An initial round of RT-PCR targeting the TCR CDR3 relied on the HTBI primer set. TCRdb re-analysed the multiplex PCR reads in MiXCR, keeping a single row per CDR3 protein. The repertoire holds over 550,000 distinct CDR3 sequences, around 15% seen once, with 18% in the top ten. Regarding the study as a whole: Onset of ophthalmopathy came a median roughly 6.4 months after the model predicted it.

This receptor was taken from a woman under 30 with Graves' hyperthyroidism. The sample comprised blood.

CDR3 sequence reads: CAISEGTPARGYTF. The CDR3 DNA is TGTGCCATCAGTGAAGGGACACCGGCGCGGGGCTACACCTTC. The gene calls are TRBV10-3 and TRBJ1-2; the D gene is possibly TRBD1 (6 bases). The CDR3 spans 14 residues. CDR1 and CDR2 from the germline V gene are ENHRY and SYGVKD. Trimming shortened V by 3 bases and J by 8 bases, and 16 bases separated the two germline ends.